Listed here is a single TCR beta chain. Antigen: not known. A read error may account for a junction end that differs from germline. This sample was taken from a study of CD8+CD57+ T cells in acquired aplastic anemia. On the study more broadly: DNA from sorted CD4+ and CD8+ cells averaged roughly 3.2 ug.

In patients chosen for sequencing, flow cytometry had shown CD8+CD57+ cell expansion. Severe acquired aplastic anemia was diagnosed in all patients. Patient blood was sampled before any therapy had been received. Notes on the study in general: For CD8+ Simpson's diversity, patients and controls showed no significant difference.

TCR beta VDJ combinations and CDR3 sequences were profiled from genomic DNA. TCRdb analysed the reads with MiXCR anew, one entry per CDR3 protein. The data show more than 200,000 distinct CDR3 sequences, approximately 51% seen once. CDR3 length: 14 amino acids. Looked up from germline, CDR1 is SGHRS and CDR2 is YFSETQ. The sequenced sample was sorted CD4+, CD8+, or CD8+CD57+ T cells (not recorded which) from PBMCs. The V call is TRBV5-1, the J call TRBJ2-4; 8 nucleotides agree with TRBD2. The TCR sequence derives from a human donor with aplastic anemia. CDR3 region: CASSTSGAKNIQYF. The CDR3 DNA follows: TGTGCCAGCAGCACTAGCGGAGCCAAAAACATTCAGTACTTC.